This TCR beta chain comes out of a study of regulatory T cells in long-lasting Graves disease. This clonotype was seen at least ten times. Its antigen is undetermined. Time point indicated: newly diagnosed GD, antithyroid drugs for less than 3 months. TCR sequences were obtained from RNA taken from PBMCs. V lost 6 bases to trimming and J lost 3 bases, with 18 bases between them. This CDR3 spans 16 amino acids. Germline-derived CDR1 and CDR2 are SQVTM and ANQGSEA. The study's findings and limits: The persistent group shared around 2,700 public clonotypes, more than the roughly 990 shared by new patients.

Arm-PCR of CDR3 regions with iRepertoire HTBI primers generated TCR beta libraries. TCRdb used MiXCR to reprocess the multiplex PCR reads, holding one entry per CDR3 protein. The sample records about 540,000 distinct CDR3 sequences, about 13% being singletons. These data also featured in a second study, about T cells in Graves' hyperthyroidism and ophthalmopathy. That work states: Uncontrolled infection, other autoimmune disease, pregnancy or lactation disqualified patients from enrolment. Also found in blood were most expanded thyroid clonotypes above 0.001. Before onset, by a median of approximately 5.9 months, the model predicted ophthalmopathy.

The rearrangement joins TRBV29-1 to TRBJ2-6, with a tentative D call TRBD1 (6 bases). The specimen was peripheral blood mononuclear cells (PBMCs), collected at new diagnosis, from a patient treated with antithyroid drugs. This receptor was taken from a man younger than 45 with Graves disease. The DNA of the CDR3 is TGCAGCGTCGCAGGGGTCAAATCGGGTGGGGCCAACGTCCTGACTTTC. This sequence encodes CSVAGVKSGGANVLTF.